In this sample, the clone carrying this TCR beta chain turned up a few times. This entry belongs to a study of T-cell reconstitution after alpha-beta-depleted transplantation in children. The CDR3 length is 17 residues. The V segment lost 0 bases and the J segment 1 base; nucleotides outside the gene matches: 8. The germline V gene has CDR1 SGHRS and CDR2 YFSETQ. The TCRbeta library incorporated unique molecular identifiers. MiXCR was run by TCRdb on the PCR reads, yielding one entry per CDR3 protein. The sample has hundreds of thousands of distinct CDR3 sequences, around 16% seen once. The sample in question was PBMCs from the stem cell graft donor, obtained from the stem cell graft. The source is a human donor who donated a stem cell graft to a child with acute myeloid leukemia. This chain joins TRBV5-1 and TRBJ2-3, with TRBD2 matching over 7 bases. The CDR3 spells CASSLAVGGGRTDTQYF. CDR3 sequence (DNA): TGCGCCAGCAGCTTGGCCGTCGGCGGGGGACGCACAGATACGCAGTATTTT.